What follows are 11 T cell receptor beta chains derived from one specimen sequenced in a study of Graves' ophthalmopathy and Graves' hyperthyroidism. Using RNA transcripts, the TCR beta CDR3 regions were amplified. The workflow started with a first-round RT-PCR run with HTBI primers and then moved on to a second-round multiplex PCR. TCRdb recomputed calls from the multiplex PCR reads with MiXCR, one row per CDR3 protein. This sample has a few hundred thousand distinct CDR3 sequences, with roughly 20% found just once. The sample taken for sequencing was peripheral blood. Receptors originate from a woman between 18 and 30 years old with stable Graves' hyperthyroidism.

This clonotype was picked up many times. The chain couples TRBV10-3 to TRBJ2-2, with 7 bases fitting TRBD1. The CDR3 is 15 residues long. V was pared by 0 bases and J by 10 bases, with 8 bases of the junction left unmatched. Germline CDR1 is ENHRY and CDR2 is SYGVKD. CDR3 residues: CAISESEGARVELFF. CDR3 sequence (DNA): TGTGCCATCAGTGAGTCTGAGGGGGCGCGTGTGGAGCTGTTTTTT.

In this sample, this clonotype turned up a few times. CDR3 in DNA: TGTGCCAGCAGCAGGACAGGGGACTATTCACCCCTCCACTTT. As protein: CASSRTGDYSPLHF. The chain combines TRBV3-1 with TRBJ1-6, with 9 bases that match TRBD1. Germline V gene sequence: CDR1 LGHDT, CDR2 YNNKEL (reference sequence). CDR3 length: 14 residues. V lost 5 bases, J lost 8 bases, and 4 bases stayed unmatched.

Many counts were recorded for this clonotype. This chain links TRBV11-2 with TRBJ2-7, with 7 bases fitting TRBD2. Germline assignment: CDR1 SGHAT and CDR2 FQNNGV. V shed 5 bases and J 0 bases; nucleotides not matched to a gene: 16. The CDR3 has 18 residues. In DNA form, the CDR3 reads TGTGCCAGCAGCCCGAGATCTAGCGGACCTCAGGGCTCCTACGAGCAGTACTTC. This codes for CASSPRSSGPQGSYEQYF. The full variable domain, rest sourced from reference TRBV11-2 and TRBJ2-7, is EAGVAQSPRYKIIEKRQSVAFWCNPISGHATLYWYQQILGQGPKLLIQFQNNGVVDDSQLPKDRFSAERLKGVDSTLKIQPAKLEDSAVYLCASSPRSSGPQGSYEQYFGPGTRLTVT.

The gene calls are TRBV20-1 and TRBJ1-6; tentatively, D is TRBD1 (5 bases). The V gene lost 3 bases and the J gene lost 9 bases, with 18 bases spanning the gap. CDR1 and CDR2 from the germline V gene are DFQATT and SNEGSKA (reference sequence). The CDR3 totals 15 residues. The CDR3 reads CSASAGTGGSSPLHF. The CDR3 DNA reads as TGCAGTGCTAGCGCGGGGACGGGGGGGAGTTCACCCCTCCACTTT.

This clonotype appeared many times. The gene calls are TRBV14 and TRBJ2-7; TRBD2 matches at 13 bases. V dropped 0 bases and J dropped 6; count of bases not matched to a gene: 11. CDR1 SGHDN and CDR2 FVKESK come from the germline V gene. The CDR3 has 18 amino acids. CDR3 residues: CASSQDHRGLAGAVEQYF. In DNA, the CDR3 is TGTGCCAGCAGCCAAGATCATAGAGGACTAGCGGGAGCAGTCGAGCAGTACTTC. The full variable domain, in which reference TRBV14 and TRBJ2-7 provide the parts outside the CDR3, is EAGVTQFPSHSVIEKGQTVTLRCDPISGHDNLYWYRRVMGKEIKFLLHFVKESKQDESGMPNNRFLAERTGGTYSTLKVQPAELEDSGVYFCASSQDHRGLAGAVEQYFGPGTRLTVT.

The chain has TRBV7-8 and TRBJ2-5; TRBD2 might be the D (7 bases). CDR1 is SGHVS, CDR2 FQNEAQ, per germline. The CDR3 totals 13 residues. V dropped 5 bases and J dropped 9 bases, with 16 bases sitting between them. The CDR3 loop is CASSPPGGLAQYF. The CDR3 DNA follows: TGTGCCAGCAGCCCTCCGGGGGGCCTGGCCCAGTACTTC.

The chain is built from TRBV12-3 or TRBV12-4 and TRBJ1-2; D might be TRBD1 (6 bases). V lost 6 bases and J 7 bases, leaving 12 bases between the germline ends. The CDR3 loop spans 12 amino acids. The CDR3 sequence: CASRSNRAGYTF. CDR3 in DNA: TGTGCCAGCAGGTCTAACAGGGCTGGCTACACCTTC.

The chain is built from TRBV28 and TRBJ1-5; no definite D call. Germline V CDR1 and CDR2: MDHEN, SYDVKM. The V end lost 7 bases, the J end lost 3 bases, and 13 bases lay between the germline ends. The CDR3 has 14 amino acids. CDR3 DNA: TGTGCCAGCACGTACGGGTCTTTCAATCAGCCCCAGCATTTT. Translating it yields CASTYGSFNQPQHF.

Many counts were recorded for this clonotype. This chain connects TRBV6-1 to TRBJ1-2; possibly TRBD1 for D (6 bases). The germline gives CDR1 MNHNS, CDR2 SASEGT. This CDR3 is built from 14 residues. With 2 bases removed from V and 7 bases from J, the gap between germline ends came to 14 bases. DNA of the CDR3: TGTGCCAGCAGTGAACAGGGGCGCGGAATTGGCTACACCTTC. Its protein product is CASSEQGRGIGYTF.

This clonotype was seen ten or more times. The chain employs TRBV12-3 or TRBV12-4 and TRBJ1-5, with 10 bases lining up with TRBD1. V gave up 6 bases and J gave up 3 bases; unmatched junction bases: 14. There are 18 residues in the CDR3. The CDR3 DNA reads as TGTGCCAGCAGCTCATACCGGGACAGGGGACGAATCAATCAGCCCCAGCATTTT. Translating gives CASSSYRDRGRINQPQHF.

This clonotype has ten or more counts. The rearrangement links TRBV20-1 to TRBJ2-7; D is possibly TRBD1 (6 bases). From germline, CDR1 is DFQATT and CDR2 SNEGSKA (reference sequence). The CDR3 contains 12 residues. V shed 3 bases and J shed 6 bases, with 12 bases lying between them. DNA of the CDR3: TGCAGTGCTAGGAGGGGGTTCACCGAGCAGTACTTC. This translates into CSARRGFTEQYF.